The entry below describes one T cell receptor beta chain. The data derive from a study of cytomegalovirus exposure and HLA in healthy donors. Germline values: CDR1 LGHNA, CDR2 YSLEER. Trimming removed 4 bases from V and 7 bases from J; junction bases left unmatched: 4. There are 13 residues in the CDR3. Data came from immunoSEQ multiplex PCR; TCRdb stores just in-frame clones and leaves some out. Seen here are roughly 330,000 clones, about nine tenths observed once, and the top ten hold approximately 1.1%. The source is a woman in her twenties or thirties in good health and CMV-seropositive. V usage is TRBV4-3 and J usage is TRBJ1-5, with 7 positions matching TRBD1. What was sequenced was PBMCs. The CDR3 coding sequence is TGCGCCAGCAGCCCAGGGGGTTTGCAGCCCCAGCATTTT. It is translated as CASSPGGLQPQHF.